This TCR beta chain was captured in a study of CD8 T cells in Susac syndrome. The CDR3 has 12 amino acids. Trimming removed 3 bases at V and 6 bases at J, with 5 bases between. Random hexamers primed reverse transcription of about 0.5 to 1 ug RNA. MiXCR, applied by TCRdb to the immunoSEQ multiplex PCR reads, yields one record per CDR3 protein. The sample carries some 450,000 distinct CDR3 sequences, more than 80% recorded once. Sequenced material: CD8+ T cells from PBMCs. The chain is built from TRBV12-3 or TRBV12-4 and TRBJ2-2; no clear D. This sequence was found in a human donor with multiple sclerosis. Here the CDR3 DNA reads TGTGCCAGCAGTTTCGGCCCCGGGGAGCTGTTTTTT. Amino acid sequence: CASSFGPGELFF.